These 7 T cell receptor beta chains originate from one sample sequenced in a study of cytomegalovirus exposure and HLA in healthy donors (dated by TCRdb to 2015 to 2018). Library preparation employed the immunoSEQ multiplex PCR assay. For the multiplex PCR, a mixture combining 60 forward primers for TCR Vbeta segments and 13 reverse primers for TCR Jbeta segments was used. Here the immuneACCESS table is served through TCRdb, limited to in-frame sequences with V and J called. Missing clones are a known gap in these copies; in checked studies unresolved V genes cover under half, and the rest lacks a known reason. The sample profile shows more than 110,000 clones; 75% to 80% of them were found once. The ten largest clones add up to 3% to 5% of the sample. Sequenced input: PBMCs. These receptors were taken from a male donor in good health and CMV-seronegative.

The CDR3: CASSPATEGPQHF. For the CDR3, the DNA is TGTGCCAGCTCACCCGCTACGGAGGGGCCCCAGCATTTT. The V call is TRBV18, the J call TRBJ1-5; D call uncertain. CDR1 and CDR2 from the germline V gene are KGHSH and LQKENI. This CDR3 is built from 13 residues. The ends were cut back, 3 bases at V and 9 bases at J, with 12 bases in the middle.

This chain uses TRBV27 with TRBJ2-2; TRBD1 aligns across 8 bases. CDR3 length equals 19 residues. With V trimmed by 4 bases and J by 0 bases, 13 bases remained unmatched. Per germline, CDR1 MNHEY and CDR2 SMNVEV (reference sequence). The CDR3: CASSSPTRQGTSNTGELFF. Here the CDR3 DNA reads TGTGCCAGCAGTTCACCCACTCGACAGGGGACCTCGAACACCGGGGAGCTGTTTTTT.

This chain links TRBV10-2 with TRBJ2-3, with TRBD2 as a possible D gene (5 bases). CDR1 is WSHSY and CDR2 is SAAADI in the germline V gene. This CDR3 region has 13 residues. Trimming took off 4 bases at V and 0 bases at J, with 5 bases between the two ends. Here the CDR3 reads CASSGTSTDTQYF. DNA for the CDR3: TGCGCCAGCAGTGGGACTAGCACAGATACGCAGTATTTT.

V and J are TRBV19 and TRBJ1-5; weak D call: TRBD1 (5 bases). V lost 7 bases to trimming and J lost 4 bases, with 14 bases between them. CDR3 length: 14 residues. Per the germline V gene, CDR1 is LNHDA and CDR2 is SQIVND (reference sequence). Written as DNA, the CDR3 is TGTGCCAGTAACTCACAGGCGATTAATCAGCCCCAGCATTTT. This codes for CASNSQAINQPQHF. Full variable domain (remainder filled in from reference TRBV19 and TRBJ1-5): DGGITQSPKYLFRKEGQNVTLSCEQNLNHDAMYWYRQDPGQGLRLIYYSQIVNDFQKGDIAEGYSVSREKKESFPLTVTSAQKNPTAFYLCASNSQAINQPQHFGDGTRLSIL.

The chain combines TRBV4-1 with TRBJ1-2, with a tentative D call TRBD1 (5 bases). The CDR3 covers 14 residues. Germline CDR1 MGHRA, CDR2 YSYEKL. The V end was cut by 4 bases, the J end by 5 bases, with 14 bases between. DNA of the CDR3: TGCGCCAGCAGCCTCTCCGGGGGGGGTTATGGCTACACCTTC. Its translation: CASSLSGGGYGYTF.

The chain employs TRBV7-6 and TRBJ1-1; 7 positions match TRBD1. CDR3 length: 16 residues. Germline CDR1 and CDR2: SGHVS and FNYEAQ. V dropped 0 bases and J dropped 1; count of bases not matched to a gene: 5. CDR3 DNA sequence: TGTGCCAGCAGCTTAGCCCAACAGGGGTCGAACACTGAAGCTTTCTTT. Translating gives CASSLAQQGSNTEAFF.

The CDR3 region has the DNA TGTGCCAGCAGTTTGTCATCTTGGTCGGCCCAGCATTTT. It codes for CASSLSSWSAQHF. The gene calls are TRBV27 and TRBJ1-5, with no clear D. Trimming shortened V by 3 bases and J by 11 bases, and 14 bases separated the two germline ends. CDR1 MNHEY and CDR2 SMNVEV come from the germline V gene (reference sequence). The CDR3 spans 13 residues.